This T cell receptor (beta chain) was obtained from a study of shared clonotypes between healthy human individuals. Whole-study findings and limits: Specimens sampled were limited to blood, with tissue repertoires likely differing. Larger estimated richness was generally seen in naive subsets than in memory subsets.

The table lists this clone with a count of one. The antigen remains unidentified. Only in-frame clones appear in the TCRdb table, and some are missing; sequencing was by immunoSEQ multiplex PCR. The data contain some 690,000 clones, about nine tenths of them singletons. This CDR3 is 15 amino acids long. V lost 5 bases to trimming and J lost 4 bases, with 17 bases between them. Germline V gives CDR1 LNHDA, CDR2 SQIVND (reference sequence). What was sequenced was memory CD8+ T cells from PBMCs. Subset indicated: CD45RO+ cells pooled with CCR7-negative TemRA cells. The chain links TRBV19 to TRBJ1-2; no reliable D call. This sequence was found in a man younger than 35 in good health. Some clones in this sample may be carry-over from other donors' samples. The CDR3 spells CASSSRPPFFYGYTF. CDR3 DNA sequence: TGTGCCAGTAGTTCCCGCCCACCCTTTTTCTATGGCTACACCTTC.